Only a few counts were recorded for the clone carrying this T cell receptor (beta chain). These data belong to a study of response to subunit inactivated influenza vaccine. This CDR3 is built from 15 residues. CDR1 and CDR2 from the germline V gene are MNHEY and SVGAGI. V lost 2 bases, J lost 9 bases, and 9 bases stayed unmatched. TCRdb called the RT-PCR reads again in MiXCR, with one record for every CDR3 protein. The table lists around 600,000 distinct CDR3 sequences, 11% of them singletons, with roughly 11% in the top ten. This sample was shared with a second study, whose subject was T cells expressing NK-cell markers. That source reports: 5'RACE template switching with UMIs generated TCR beta cDNA. Obtained from sorted CD3+CD56+NKG2C+, CD3+CD56+NKG2C- and CD3+CD56-NKG2C+ T cells were the TCR beta repertoires. Leadership of the CD3+CD56-NKG2C+ fraction also belonged to these clonotypes in several donors.

The sample here was PBMCs from blood, taken on the day of vaccination. The chain uses TRBV6-5 and TRBJ2-1; 8 bases agree with TRBD2. This clonotype originated in a man aged 45-65 years who received an inactivated influenza vaccine. The CDR3, as DNA: TGTGCCAGCAGTTACGTGGCGGGAGGTTACGGTGAGCAGTTCTTC. Translated: CASSYVAGGYGEQFF.